This TCR beta chain was sequenced during a study of shared clonotypes between healthy human individuals. This table comes from immunoSEQ multiplex PCR, and its TCRdb copy is limited to in-frame clones, with some not included. The sample shows some 980,000 clones, approximately 80% of them seen only once. Germline V lookup: CDR1 SGHNT, CDR2 YYREEE (reference sequence). CDR3 length: 15 residues. Losses at the gene ends were 3 bases for V and 4 bases for J; bases not matched to a gene: 5. The sequence derives from a man aged 18 to 35 in good health. The sample was memory CD4+ T cells sorted from blood. Subset here: CD45RA-negative fraction. The chain carries TRBV5-4 and TRBJ2-5; 11 bases map to TRBD2. CDR3 residues: CASSSGTSGLETQYF. CDR3 DNA sequence: TGTGCCAGCAGCTCCGGGACTAGCGGATTAGAGACCCAGTACTTC. Variable domain in full (rest from reference TRBV5-4 and TRBJ2-5): ETGVTQSPTHLIKTRGQQVTLRCSSQSGHNTVSWYQQALGQGPQFIFQYYREEENGRGNFPPRFSGLQFPNYSSELNVNALELDDSALYLCASSSGTSGLETQYFGPGTRLLVL.